Below, 14 T cell receptor beta chains from the same sample are listed, as sequenced in a study of OX40 agonist ivuxolimab in advanced cancers. Only in-frame clones appear in the TCRdb table, and some are missing; sequencing was by immunoSEQ multiplex PCR. Of under 95,000 clones listed, 87% were seen once; the top ten hold about 1.3%. The sequences come from CD4+ or CD8+ T cells sorted from blood, collected in a trial of the OX40 agonist ivuxolimab. The receptor source for this set is an adult with an advanced solid tumor such as melanoma, head and neck, liver or kidney cancer.

V gene TRBV5-6 combines with J gene TRBJ2-2; D may be TRBD1 or TRBD2 (5 bases each). The V and J ends lost 4 bases and 4 bases respectively, with 11 bases between them. Germline V CDR1 and CDR2: SGHDT, YYEEEE. This CDR3 comprises 14 residues. In DNA, the CDR3 is TGTGCCAGCAGCCCAGAGGGGTCCACCGGGGAGCTGTTTTTT. This sequence encodes CASSPEGSTGELFF.

V usage is TRBV2 and J usage is TRBJ2-2, with 12 bases identical to TRBD2. Germline CDR1 reads SNHLY; CDR2 reads FYNNEI. CDR3 length equals 15 residues. V shed 6 bases, J shed 6 bases, and the junction held 5 bases outside the gene matches. The CDR3 here is CASRASGGAPGELFF. The CDR3 nucleotides read TGTGCCAGCAGGGCTAGCGGGGGGGCTCCCGGGGAGCTGTTTTTT. Filled out from reference TRBV2 and TRBJ2-2, the complete variable domain reads EPEVTQTPSHQVTQMGQEVILRCVPISNHLYFYWYRQILGQKVEFLVSFYNNEISEKSEIFDDQFSVERPDGSNFTLKIRSTKLEDSAMYFCASRASGGAPGELFFGEGSRLTVL.

The rearrangement uses TRBV6-6 and TRBJ1-1; no definite D call. The V and J ends lost 8 bases and 0 bases respectively, with 10 bases between them. In germline, CDR1 is MNHNY, CDR2 SVGAGI (reference sequence). CDR3 length: 13 amino acids. In DNA, the CDR3 is TGTGCCAGCTGGCGGGCCATGAACACTGAAGCTTTCTTT. Protein: CASWRAMNTEAFF.

The chain uses TRBV7-9 and TRBJ2-7; D might be TRBD2 (6 bases). Between the trimmed V and J ends, which lost 10 bases and 5 bases, there was a span of 30 bases. The CDR3 is 17 residues long. Germline values: CDR1 SEHNR, CDR2 FQNEAQ (reference sequence). CDR3 protein: CATAGTGSPYGPHEQYF. In DNA form, the CDR3 reads TGTGCCACCGCCGGGACTGGATCCCCATACGGCCCCCACGAGCAGTACTTC.

The chain combines TRBV7-3 with TRBJ1-1; D gene unclear. V dropped 5 bases and J dropped 3 bases, with 10 bases sitting between them. The CDR3 extends over 13 amino acids. Per the germline V gene, CDR1 is SGHTA and CDR2 is FQGTGA. CDR3 region: CASSRRADTEAFF. The CDR3 DNA follows: TGTGCCAGCAGCCGACGGGCCGACACTGAAGCTTTCTTT.

The chain has TRBV25-1 and TRBJ2-5; D gene uncertain. This CDR3 comprises 15 residues. V lost 0 bases to trimming and J lost 4 bases, with 12 bases between them. Germline lookup yields CDR1 MGHDK and CDR2 SYGVNS. The CDR3 region has the DNA TGTGCCAGCAGTGAATATGGTGTTTTCTCAGAGACCCAGTACTTC. Residues: CASSEYGVFSETQYF. Drawing the rest from reference TRBV25-1 and TRBJ2-5, the complete variable domain is EADIYQTPRYLVIGTGKKITLECSQTMGHDKMYWYQQDPGMELHLIHYSYGVNSTEKGDLSSESTVSRIRTEHFPLTLESARPSHTSQYLCASSEYGVFSETQYFGPGTRLLVL.

This chain joins TRBV7-3 and TRBJ2-1, with TRBD2 as a possible D gene (5 bases). The germline gives CDR1 SGHTA, CDR2 FQGTGA. Trimming pared 4 bases from V and 2 bases from J, leaving 12 bases between. The CDR3 has 15 residues. This chain's CDR3 is CASSSQSGTYNEQFF. Written as DNA, the CDR3 is TGTGCCAGCAGCTCTCAGTCCGGGACCTACAATGAGCAGTTCTTC. Full variable domain (missing parts from reference TRBV7-3 and TRBJ2-1): GAGVSQTPSNKVTEKGKYVELRCDPISGHTALYWYRQSLGQGPEFLIYFQGTGAADDSGLPNDRFFAVRPEGSVSTLKIQRTERGDSAVYLCASSSQSGTYNEQFFGPGTRLTVL.

The chain joins TRBV11-3 to TRBJ2-3, with 8 bases identical to TRBD2. This CDR3 has 15 amino acids. Germline CDR1 reads SGHNT; CDR2 reads YENEEA. V shed 1 base, J shed 2 bases, and the junction held 2 bases outside the gene matches. CDR3 sequence: CASSLAGGYTDTQYF. DNA for the CDR3: TGTGCCAGCAGCTTAGCGGGGGGGTACACAGATACGCAGTATTTT.

The rearrangement uses TRBV29-1 and TRBJ2-1; perhaps TRBD1 as D (5 bases). CDR1 is SQVTM, CDR2 ANQGSEA, per germline. The length of the CDR3 is 11 residues. Trimming pared 4 bases from V and 8 bases from J, leaving 9 bases between. Written as DNA, the CDR3 is TGCAGCGTTGTGTGGGGCCATGAGCAGTTCTTC. It is translated as CSVVWGHEQFF.

The chain couples TRBV6-5 to TRBJ1-3; D perhaps matches TRBD1 (6 bases). Trimming took 2 bases from V and 0 from J, leaving 8 bases between them. The CDR3 loop spans 15 amino acids. Germline V gene sequence: CDR1 MNHEY, CDR2 SVGAGI. The CDR3 DNA sequence: TGTGCCAGCAGTTACGAAGGGGGCTCTGGAAACACCATATATTTT. Translation: CASSYEGGSGNTIYF.

The rearrangement joins TRBV7-3 to TRBJ2-3; D gene uncertain. The CDR3 length is 12 residues. The V and J ends lost 2 bases and 5 bases respectively, with 5 bases between them. In germline, CDR1 is SGHTA, CDR2 FQGTGA. The CDR3 is CASSLYGDTQYF. CDR3 nucleotides: TGTGCCAGCAGCTTATATGGAGATACGCAGTATTTT.

This clone was recorded only once. The chain's CDR3 is CASRLDRGRSGYTF. CDR3 in DNA: TGCGCCAGCAGGCTCGACAGGGGGCGAAGTGGCTACACCTTC. The V and J genes are TRBV5-1 and TRBJ1-2; 10 bases are a match to TRBD1. CDR3 length equals 14 residues. The germline CDR1 and CDR2 sequences are SGHRS and YFSETQ. J lost 7 bases, V lost 5 bases, and 8 bases had no gene match.

This clone was seen just once. This sequence joins TRBV19 and TRBJ2-4, with a tentative D call TRBD1 (6 bases). V gave up 0 bases and J gave up 1 base, with 7 bases separating them. The CDR3 totals 15 residues. Germline V gene lookup returns CDR1 LNHDA and CDR2 SQIVND (reference sequence). CDR3 in amino acids: CASSIDRGAKNIQYF. CDR3 in DNA: TGTGCCAGTAGTATAGACAGGGGTGCCAAAAACATTCAGTACTTC.

This CDR3 is CASKIQGYTGELFF. In nucleotides, the CDR3 is TGTGCCAGCAAAATACAGGGGTACACCGGGGAGCTGTTTTTT. The chain has TRBV2 and TRBJ2-2; the match to TRBD1 covers 7 bases. Losses at the gene ends were 7 bases for V and 3 bases for J; bases not matched to a gene: 5. This CDR3 contains 14 residues. CDR1 SNHLY and CDR2 FYNNEI come from the germline V gene. The whole variable domain, filled in from reference TRBV2 and TRBJ2-2, reads EPEVTQTPSHQVTQMGQEVILRCVPISNHLYFYWYRQILGQKVEFLVSFYNNEISEKSEIFDDQFSVERPDGSNFTLKIRSTKLEDSAMYFCASKIQGYTGELFFGEGSRLTVL.